The 17 T cell receptor beta chains below come from one sample, sequenced in a study of T cells after yellow fever vaccination. TCRdb itself ran the 5' RACE reads through MiXCR, one entry per CDR3 protein. The top ten hold under 20% of the sample, which has approximately 240,000 distinct CDR3 sequences, roughly 3.7% seen once. Specimen: PBMCs, collected 15 days after the yellow fever booster vaccination. The receptors derive from a man aged 18 to 30 who received the YFV17D yellow fever vaccine.

In this sample, this clonotype turned up many times. The rearrangement links TRBV7-6 to TRBJ2-3; 8 bases map to TRBD2. V lost 6 bases and J lost 6; bases outside the gene matches: 11. Germline V lookup: CDR1 SGHVS, CDR2 FNYEAQ. The CDR3 contains 15 residues. CDR3 amino acids: CASSPTSGGGDTQYF. The CDR3, as DNA: TGTGCCAGCAGTCCTACTAGCGGCGGCGGGGATACGCAGTATTTT.

In this sample, this clonotype turned up a few times. This sequence may be a read error, since a much larger clone differs from it by one base. The chain uses TRBV9 and TRBJ2-2; D not resolved. With 0 bases removed from V and 1 base from J, the gap between germline ends came to 4 bases. The V gene's germline CDR1 is SGDLS and CDR2 YYNGEE. There are 14 residues in the CDR3. This chain's CDR3 is CASSVEQNTGELFF. DNA for the CDR3: TGTGCCAGCAGCGTAGAACAGAACACCGGGGAGCTGTTTTTT. Full variable domain (outside the CDR3, taken from reference TRBV9 and TRBJ2-2): DSGVTQTPKHLITATGQRVTLRCSPRSGDLSVYWYQQSLDQGLQFLIQYYNGEERAKGNILERFSAQQFPDLHSELNLSSLELGDSALYFCASSVEQNTGELFFGEGSRLTVL.

For this clonotype: A much larger clone sits a single nucleotide away, making a read error possible. The gene calls are TRBV28 and TRBJ1-1; 10 bases fit TRBD1. The CDR3 extends over 15 amino acids. CDR1 MDHEN and CDR2 SYDVKM come from the germline V gene. Here the CDR3 reads CASSQPGTGVTESFF. For the CDR3, the DNA is TGTGCCAGCAGTCAACCCGGGACAGGGGTCACTGAATCTTTCTTT.

The sample holds many counts of this clonotype. The CDR3 is CASSYDRERNSPLHF. CDR3 bases: TGTGCCAGCAGCTACGACAGGGAGCGTAATTCACCCCTCCACTTT. This chain uses TRBV7-9 with TRBJ1-6, with TRBD1 matching over 7 bases. Germline values: CDR1 SEHNR, CDR2 FQNEAQ (reference sequence). The V gene end was trimmed by 4 bases and the J gene end by 6 bases; junction bases not matched to a gene: 6. The CDR3 totals 15 residues.

In its sample, this clonotype was seen many times. This chain uses TRBV7-2 with TRBJ1-2; 9 nucleotides line up with TRBD1. The CDR3 covers 13 residues. Germline CDR1 reads SGHTA; CDR2 reads FQGNSA. After removal of 3 bases from V and 7 bases from J, the junction contained 3 bases not matched to a gene. For the CDR3, the DNA is TGTGCCAGCAGCTTCGGGACAGGGTTTGGCTACACCTTC. Its protein product is CASSFGTGFGYTF.

This clonotype came up many times. The rearrangement links TRBV5-6 to TRBJ1-1; unclear D gene. CDR1 and CDR2 (germline): SGHDT, YYEEEE. This CDR3 spans 11 amino acids. Trimming took 5 bases from V and 7 from J, leaving 9 bases between them. DNA for the CDR3: TGTGCCAGCAGTAGGGTGGATGAAGCTTTCTTT. Translated: CASSRVDEAFF.

This clonotype was found many times. This chain connects TRBV14 to TRBJ1-2; tentatively, D is TRBD1 (6 bases). The CDR3 covers 16 residues. The ends were cut back, 3 bases at V and 2 bases at J, with 16 bases in the middle. CDR1 and CDR2 (germline): SGHDN, FVKESK. The CDR3 loop is CASSHFRGGKNYGYTF. CDR3 nucleotides: TGTGCCAGCAGCCATTTCAGGGGAGGAAAAAACTATGGCTACACCTTC.

This clonotype came up many times. The genes are TRBV2 and TRBJ1-3; D unclear. CDR3 size: 13 residues. Trimming cost V 7 bases and J 4 bases, with 11 bases left between them. Germline V CDR1 and CDR2: SNHLY, FYNNEI. The CDR3 DNA reads as TGTGCCAGCACACCACAAAGAGGAAACACCATATATTTT. It encodes CASTPQRGNTIYF.

This clonotype was observed at least ten times. This sequence joins TRBV5-4 and TRBJ2-7; D is perhaps TRBD2 (5 bases). Looked up from germline, CDR1 is SGHNT and CDR2 is YYREEE (reference sequence). The CDR3 spans 13 residues. The chain's CDR3 is CASSSIGSYEQYV. CDR3 nucleotide sequence: TGTGCCAGCAGCTCCATTGGGAGCTACGAGCAGTATGTC.

The sample holds many counts of this clonotype. The V call is TRBV12-3 or TRBV12-4, the J call TRBJ1-5; 7 bases are a match to TRBD1. Trimming cost V 8 bases and J 6 bases; bases outside gene matches: 7. CDR3 length equals 13 residues. CDR3 DNA sequence: TGTGCCAGCGGAAACAGGGGAACTCAGCCCCAGCATTTT. The encoded protein is CASGNRGTQPQHF.

This clonotype has ten or more counts. The DNA for the CDR3 is TGCAGCGTTGGGGTCAGGGGGCGAAATGAAAAACTGTTTTTT. It specifies CSVGVRGRNEKLFF. This chain uses TRBV29-1 with TRBJ1-4; 8 bases are a match to TRBD1. The J segment lost 5 bases and the V segment lost 4 bases, leaving 6 bases of the junction unmatched. From germline, CDR1 is SQVTM and CDR2 ANQGSEA. This CDR3 contains 14 residues.

This clonotype was seen at least ten times. The rearrangement links TRBV11-2 to TRBJ2-1; tentatively, D is TRBD2 (5 bases). This CDR3 is built from 14 residues. CDR1 is SGHAT, CDR2 FQNNGV, per germline. Trimming took off 1 base at V and 5 bases at J, with 9 bases between the two ends. The CDR3, as DNA: TGTGCCAGCAGCTTAGGGCGGGCGAACAATGAGCAGTTCTTC. Translating it yields CASSLGRANNEQFF.

Only a few counts were recorded for this clonotype. The chain uses TRBV6-5 and TRBJ2-6; D not resolved. CDR3 length equals 15 residues. V was pared by 0 bases and J by 2 bases, with 5 bases between. Germline V gene lookup returns CDR1 MNHEY and CDR2 SVGAGI. The CDR3 region is CASSYSWTGANVLTF. In DNA form, the CDR3 reads TGTGCCAGCAGTTACTCATGGACTGGGGCCAACGTCCTGACTTTC.

This clonotype was seen ten or more times. The genes are TRBV12-5 and TRBJ2-1; unclear D gene. Germline lookup yields CDR1 LGHNT and CDR2 FRNRAP. The CDR3 has 12 amino acids. Trimming left V 6 bases short and J 9 bases short, with 12 bases between. CDR3 amino acids: CASGSATTEQFF. The CDR3 DNA reads TGTGCTAGTGGCTCGGCCACTACTGAGCAGTTCTTC.

This clonotype was counted only a few times. The chain carries TRBV3-1 and TRBJ1-2; D possibly corresponds to TRBD1 (6 bases). The germline CDR1 and CDR2 sequences are LGHDT and YNNKEL (reference sequence). The CDR3 totals 14 residues. Trimming left V 9 bases short and J 4 bases short, with 18 bases between. Here the CDR3 DNA reads TGTGCCAGTTCCGACCAAGGACAGCCCTATGGCTACACCTTC. The encoded protein is CASSDQGQPYGYTF.

This clonotype was seen ten or more times. V usage is TRBV6-2 or TRBV6-3 and J usage is TRBJ2-1; TRBD1 matches at 8 bases. V shed 2 bases, J shed 7 bases, and the junction held 10 bases outside the gene matches. The CDR3 runs to 16 residues. CDR1 MNHEY and CDR2 SVGEGT come from the germline V gene. CDR3 sequence reads: CASSYGRTGGRNEQFF. CDR3 bases: TGTGCCAGCAGTTACGGCAGAACAGGGGGAAGGAATGAGCAGTTCTTC.

This clonotype showed up many times. The CDR3 sequence is CASSGLAGGARQFF. The CDR3 DNA sequence: TGTGCCAGCAGCGGACTAGCGGGGGGGGCTCGGCAGTTCTTC. The chain uses TRBV7-2 and TRBJ2-1; 15 nucleotides align to TRBD2. The V gene's germline CDR1 is SGHTA and CDR2 FQGNSA. The CDR3 is made up of 14 amino acids. After removal of 5 bases from V and 12 bases from J, the junction contained 5 bases not matched to a gene.